This record concerns one T cell receptor beta chain sequence. Alongside a J-beta primer mix, a sample-barcoded 5' primer served in a second PCR lasting 7 to 11 cycles. No fewer than 3 million CDR3-containing paired-end reads came from each sample. TCRdb fed the 5' RACE reads into MiXCR, producing one record per CDR3 protein. The table lists over 600,000 distinct CDR3 sequences, over 40% of them singletons. This sample is part of a study of blood T cells in healthy people across ages. Looked up from germline, CDR1 is SGHTS and CDR2 is YDEGEE. The junction had 19 bases not matched to a gene; V was cut back by 6 bases and J by 0 bases. The CDR3 is made up of 19 amino acids.

This chain connects TRBV5-8 to TRBJ2-3, with 7 bases identical to TRBD2. The receptor comes from a man of 80 years or more in good health. Material for sequencing was blood. CDR3 sequence reads: CASTNRGTRASGSTDTQYF. The CDR3 region has the DNA TGTGCCAGCACCAATCGTGGCACTAGGGCTAGCGGTAGCACAGATACGCAGTATTTT.